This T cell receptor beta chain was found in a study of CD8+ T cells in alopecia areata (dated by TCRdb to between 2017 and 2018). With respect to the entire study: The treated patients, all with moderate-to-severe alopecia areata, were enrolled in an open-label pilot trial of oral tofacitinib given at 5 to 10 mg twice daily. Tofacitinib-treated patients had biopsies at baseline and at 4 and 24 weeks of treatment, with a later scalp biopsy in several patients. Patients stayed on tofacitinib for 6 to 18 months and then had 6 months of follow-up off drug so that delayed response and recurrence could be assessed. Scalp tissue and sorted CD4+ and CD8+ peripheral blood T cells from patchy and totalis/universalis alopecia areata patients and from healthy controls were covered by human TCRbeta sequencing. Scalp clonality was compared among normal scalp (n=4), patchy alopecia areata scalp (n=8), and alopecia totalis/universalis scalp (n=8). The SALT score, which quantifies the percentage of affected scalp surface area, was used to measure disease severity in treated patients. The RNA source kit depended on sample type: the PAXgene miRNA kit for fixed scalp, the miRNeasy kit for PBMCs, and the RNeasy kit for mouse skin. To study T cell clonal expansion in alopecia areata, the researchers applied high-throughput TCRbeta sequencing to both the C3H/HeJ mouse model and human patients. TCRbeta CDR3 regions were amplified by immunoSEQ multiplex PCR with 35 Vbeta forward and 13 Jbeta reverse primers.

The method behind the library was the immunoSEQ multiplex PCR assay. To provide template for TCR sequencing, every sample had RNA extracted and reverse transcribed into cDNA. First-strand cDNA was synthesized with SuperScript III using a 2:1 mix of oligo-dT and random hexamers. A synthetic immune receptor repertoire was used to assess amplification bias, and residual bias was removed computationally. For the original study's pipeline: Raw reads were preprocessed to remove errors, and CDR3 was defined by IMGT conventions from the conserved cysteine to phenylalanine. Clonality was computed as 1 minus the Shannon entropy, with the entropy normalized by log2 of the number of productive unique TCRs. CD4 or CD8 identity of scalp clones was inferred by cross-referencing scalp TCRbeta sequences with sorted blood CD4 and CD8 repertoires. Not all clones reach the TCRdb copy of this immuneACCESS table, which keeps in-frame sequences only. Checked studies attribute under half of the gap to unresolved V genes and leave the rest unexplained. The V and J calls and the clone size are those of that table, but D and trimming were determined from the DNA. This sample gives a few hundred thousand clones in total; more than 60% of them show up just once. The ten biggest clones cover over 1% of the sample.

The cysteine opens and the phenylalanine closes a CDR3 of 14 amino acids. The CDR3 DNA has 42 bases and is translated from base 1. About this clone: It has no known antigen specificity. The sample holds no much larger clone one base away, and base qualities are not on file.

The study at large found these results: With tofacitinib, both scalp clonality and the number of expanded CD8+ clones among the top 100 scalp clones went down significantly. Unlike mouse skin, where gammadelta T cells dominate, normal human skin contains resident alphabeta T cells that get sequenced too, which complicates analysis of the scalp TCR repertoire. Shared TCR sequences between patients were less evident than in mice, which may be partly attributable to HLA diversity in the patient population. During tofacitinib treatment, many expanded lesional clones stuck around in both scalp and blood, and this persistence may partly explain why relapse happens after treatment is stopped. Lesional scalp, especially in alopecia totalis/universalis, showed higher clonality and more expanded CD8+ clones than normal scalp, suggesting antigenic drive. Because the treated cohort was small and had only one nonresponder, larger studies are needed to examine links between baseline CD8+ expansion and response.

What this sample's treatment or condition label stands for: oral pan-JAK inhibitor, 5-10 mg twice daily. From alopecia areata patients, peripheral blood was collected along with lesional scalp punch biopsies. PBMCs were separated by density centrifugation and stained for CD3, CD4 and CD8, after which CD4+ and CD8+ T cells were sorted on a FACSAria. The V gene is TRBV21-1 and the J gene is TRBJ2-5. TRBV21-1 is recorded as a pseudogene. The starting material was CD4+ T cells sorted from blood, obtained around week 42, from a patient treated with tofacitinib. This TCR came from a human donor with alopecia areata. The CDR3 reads CASQIGGEEETQYF. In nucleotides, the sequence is TGTGCCAGCCAGATTGGGGGTGAGGAAGAGACCCAGTACTTC.